Listed below are T cell receptor beta chains from one sample, sequenced in a study of cytomegalovirus exposure and HLA in healthy donors. Generated by immunoSEQ multiplex PCR, the TCRdb table keeps only in-frame clones and is missing some. The table shows 45,000 to 65,000 clones, with about 92% occurring only once. Sequencing was performed on PBMCs. The receptors shown here come from a woman aged 18-30 years in good health and CMV-seropositive. CDR3s include the opening cysteine and the closing phenylalanine or tryptophan. Fields, in order: D gene, clone size, V gene, J gene, CDR3 protein, CDR3 DNA. A D gene is named only where the DNA matches it firmly. Size tells how often a clone was seen (once, few, many) or the class of an expanded clone, and some rows leave it out.

NA,NA,TRBV7-6,TRBJ2-7,CASSLGRATGYEQYF,TGTGCCAGCAGCTTAGGCAGGGCCACCGGTTACGAGCAGTACTTC
TRBD1,few,TRBV5-5,TRBJ2-1,CASRPGDRETQNEQFF,TGTGCCAGCCGACCGGGGGACAGGGAAACGCAAAATGAGCAGTTCTTC
NA,NA,TRBV7-8,TRBJ1-2,CASSLVVSGGFYGYTF,TGTGCCAGCAGCTTAGTCGTCTCAGGTGGCTTCTATGGCTACACCTTC
NA,NA,TRBV28,TRBJ1-1,CASQLRELEAFF,TGTGCCAGTCAACTCCGGGAGCTCGAAGCTTTCTTT
TRBD2,once,TRBV5-4,TRBJ2-5,CASSLARLAGGQPKTQYF,TGTGCCAGCAGCTTGGCCCGGCTAGCGGGGGGGCAGCCCAAGACCCAGTACTTC
TRBD2,NA,TRBV4-1,TRBJ2-7,CASSQGPSGGHFTYEQYF,TGCGCCAGCAGCCAAGGGCCTAGCGGGGGCCACTTTACCTACGAGCAGTACTTC
TRBD2,NA,TRBV4-2,TRBJ2-1,CASSQGTSGGANEQFF,TGTGCCAGCAGCCAAGGGACTAGCGGGGGGGCCAATGAGCAGTTCTTC
NA,NA,TRBV6-5,TRBJ1-2,CASRKGVGNYGYTF,TGTGCCAGCAGGAAGGGAGTAGGAAACTATGGCTACACCTTC
NA,NA,TRBV6-4,TRBJ1-1,CASSVTMNTEAFF,TGTGCCAGCAGTGTCACAATGAACACTGAAGCTTTCTTT
TRBD1,few,TRBV5-1,TRBJ1-6,CASSSEGTAGPLHF,TGCGCCAGCAGCTCGGAGGGGACAGCCGGGCCCCTCCACTTT
TRBD1,NA,TRBV10-3,TRBJ1-4,CAISESRQGDIGKLFF,TGTGCCATCAGTGAGAGCCGACAGGGAGATATAGGAAAACTGTTTTTT
NA,NA,TRBV27,TRBJ2-6,CASSLTRSGSGANVLTF,TGTGCCAGCAGTTTAACCAGGAGCGGATCCGGGGCCAACGTCCTGACTTTC
TRBD2,NA,TRBV7-2,TRBJ2-3,CASSLGLATDTQYF,TGTGCCAGCAGCTTAGGACTAGCCACAGATACGCAGTATTTT
NA,NA,TRBV7-9,TRBJ2-7,CASSTGQGFYEQYF,TGTGCCAGCAGCACGGGACAAGGATTCTACGAGCAGTACTTC
NA,NA,TRBV5-1,TRBJ2-7,CASRYGGSYEQYF,TGCGCCAGCAGATACGGGGGATCCTACGAGCAGTACTTC
NA,NA,TRBV9,TRBJ2-7,CASSVGGGAYEQYF,TGTGCCAGCAGCGTAGGAGGGGGGGCATACGAGCAGTACTTC
NA,NA,TRBV6-4,TRBJ2-3,CASSERGSTDTQYF,TGTGCCAGCAGTGAACGGGGGAGCACAGATACGCAGTATTTT
NA,once,TRBV4-3,TRBJ1-1,CASSRILLRNTEAFF,TGCGCCAGCAGCCGCATTTTACTCCGGAACACTGAAGCTTTCTTT
NA,NA,TRBV4-2,TRBJ2-1,CASSQDVSTRSKQFF,TGTGCCAGCAGCCAAGACGTTAGCACCCGTAGTAAGCAGTTCTTC
TRBD1,NA,TRBV5-4,TRBJ2-5,CASSFRETGVQETQYF,TGTGCCAGCAGCTTTCGAGAGACAGGGGTGCAAGAGACCCAGTACTTC
TRBD2,NA,TRBV7-8,TRBJ2-1,CASSPLASGRYNEQFF,TGTGCCAGCAGCCCCCTGGCTAGCGGGCGTTACAATGAGCAGTTCTTC
TRBD2,once,TRBV6-4,TRBJ2-3,CASSVSGGAADTQYF,TGTGCCAGCAGTGTCAGCGGGGGGGCCGCAGATACGCAGTATTTT
NA,NA,TRBV5-1,TRBJ1-1,CASSLSARGITEAFF,TGCGCCAGCAGCTTGAGCGCCAGGGGAATCACTGAAGCTTTCTTT
TRBD1,NA,TRBV5-5,TRBJ1-2,CASSSTGGQNYGYTF,TGTGCCAGCAGCTCGACAGGGGGCCAAAACTATGGCTACACCTTC
TRBD1,NA,TRBV15,TRBJ2-7,CATRRDRGYEQYF,TGTGCCACCAGAAGGGACAGGGGATACGAGCAGTACTTC
NA,NA,TRBV11-3,TRBJ2-2,CASSSTGTGELFF,TGTGCCAGCAGCTCTACAGGGACCGGGGAGCTGTTTTTT
TRBD2,NA,TRBV6-6,TRBJ2-2,CASSYRRLAGGLFF,TGTGCCAGCAGTTACCGACGACTAGCGGGCGGGCTGTTTTTT
TRBD1,once,TRBV6-4,TRBJ2-2,CASSDWFQGQTTGELFF,TGTGCCAGCAGTGACTGGTTTCAGGGACAGACCACCGGGGAGCTGTTTTTT
TRBD1,NA,TRBV30,TRBJ2-5,CAWSRQGAETQYF,TGTGCCTGGAGTAGACAGGGGGCTGAGACCCAGTACTTC
NA,NA,TRBV7-9,TRBJ1-5,CASSSGSGAHQPQHF,TGTGCCAGCAGCTCGGGTAGCGGGGCTCATCAGCCCCAGCATTTT
TRBD1,few,TRBV6-1,TRBJ1-5,CASSGGQGARQPQHF,TGTGCCAGCAGTGGGGGACAGGGGGCACGTCAGCCCCAGCATTTT
TRBD1,NA,TRBV20-1,TRBJ1-1,CSARKNRGAFF,TGCAGTGCTAGGAAAAACAGGGGAGCTTTCTTT
NA,NA,TRBV28,TRBJ1-2,CASSLTTASGGYTF,TGTGCCAGCAGTTTAACGACAGCTAGCGGGGGCTACACCTTC
NA,NA,TRBV6-5,TRBJ2-6,CATMLRTANVLTF,TGTGCCACCATGTTAAGGACAGCCAACGTCCTGACTTTC
NA,NA,TRBV5-8,TRBJ2-7,CASSPFGGSSYEQYF,TGTGCCAGCAGCCCCTTTGGGGGGAGCTCCTACGAGCAGTACTTC
NA,NA,TRBV5-4,TRBJ1-3,CASSLAHTGNTIYF,TGTGCCAGCAGCTTGGCACATACTGGAAACACCATATATTTT
TRBD2,NA,TRBV5-1,TRBJ2-2,CASSLVTSVNTGELFF,TGCGCCAGCAGCTTGGTTACTAGCGTTAACACCGGGGAGCTGTTTTTT
NA,NA,TRBV7-9,TRBJ2-7,CASSLDGGVRQYF,TGTGCCAGCAGCTTAGACGGGGGAGTTCGGCAGTACTTC
TRBD1,NA,TRBV5-1,TRBJ1-1,CASSFGTGGSLGTEAFF,TGCGCCAGCAGCTTCGGGACAGGGGGATCTCTGGGCACTGAAGCTTTCTTT
TRBD1,NA,TRBV18,TRBJ1-1,CASSPRQGPDEAFF,TGTGCCAGCTCACCACGACAGGGTCCAGATGAAGCTTTCTTT
NA,NA,TRBV15,TRBJ2-5,CATSMRRGPYQETQYF,TGTGCCACCAGCATGCGGCGGGGGCCGTACCAAGAGACCCAGTACTTC
NA,NA,TRBV11-3,TRBJ1-1,CASSLREGSGVAFF,TGTGCCAGCAGCTTACGAGAGGGGTCAGGGGTAGCTTTCTTT
NA,NA,TRBV5-4,TRBJ2-5,CASSSGRASVQETQYF,TGTGCCAGCAGCTCTGGTAGGGCTAGCGTCCAAGAGACCCAGTACTTC
TRBD2,NA,TRBV29-1,TRBJ2-5,CSVGLAGGGPETQYF,TGCAGCGTTGGACTAGCGGGGGGAGGCCCAGAGACCCAGTACTTC
TRBD1,NA,TRBV4-1,TRBJ1-1,CASRHTGGGTEAFF,TGCGCCAGCAGACATACAGGGGGCGGCACTGAAGCTTTCTTT
TRBD1,NA,TRBV6-5,TRBJ1-2,CASSRTGGYGYTF,TGTGCCAGCAGCCGAACAGGGGGATATGGCTACACCTTC
TRBD1,NA,TRBV7-6,TRBJ2-1,CASSPSPGQGNNEQFF,TGTGCCAGCAGCCCGTCTCCGGGACAGGGGAACAATGAGCAGTTCTTC
TRBD2,few,TRBV5-1,TRBJ2-3,CASRTGGALHDTQYF,TGCGCCAGCAGGACGGGGGGGGCCCTACATGATACGCAGTATTTT
NA,NA,TRBV4-1,TRBJ2-3,CASSQEVSGFTDTQYF,TGCGCCAGCAGCCAAGAGGTTTCAGGGTTCACAGATACGCAGTATTTT
TRBD1,NA,TRBV2,TRBJ1-2,CASSGQGRFGYTF,TGTGCCAGCAGTGGACAGGGGCGTTTTGGCTACACCTTC
NA,NA,TRBV5-5,TRBJ1-1,CASSSKSGEGNTEAFF,TGTGCCAGCAGCTCGAAGTCAGGGGAAGGGAACACTGAAGCTTTCTTT
NA,NA,TRBV28,TRBJ1-1,CASRGMNTEAFF,TGTGCCTCCAGGGGAATGAACACTGAAGCTTTCTTT
NA,NA,TRBV4-1,TRBJ1-1,CASSQVGANTEAFF,TGCGCCAGCAGCCAAGTTGGGGCGAACACTGAAGCTTTCTTT
NA,NA,TRBV6-5,TRBJ2-5,CASSSHFGAETQYF,TGTGCCAGCAGTTCCCACTTTGGTGCAGAGACCCAGTACTTC
NA,NA,TRBV28,TRBJ1-3,CASSLWYSADPSGNTIYF,TGTGCCAGCAGTTTATGGTACAGTGCCGACCCGTCTGGAAACACCATATATTTT
NA,NA,TRBV5-1,TRBJ1-5,CASSPVGGFQPQHF,TGCGCCAGCAGCCCCGTCGGGGGGTTTCAGCCCCAGCATTTT
NA,NA,TRBV10-3,TRBJ2-7,CAISESLGGPYEQYF,TGTGCCATCAGTGAGTCTTTAGGGGGACCCTACGAGCAGTACTTC
TRBD1,NA,TRBV5-1,TRBJ2-2,CASSHRDRSTGELFF,TGCGCCAGCAGCCACCGGGACAGAAGCACCGGGGAGCTGTTTTTT
NA,NA,TRBV30,TRBJ2-4,CAWKRDRGGENIQYF,TGTGCCTGGAAAAGGGACCGAGGGGGTGAAAACATTCAGTACTTC